A single sample is the source of the 2 T cell receptor beta chains below, sequenced in a study of control samples from healthy donors and cancer patients. Profiled with immunoSEQ multiplex PCR; TCRdb holds only in-frame clones, not every one. The sample contains about 51,000 clones, roughly 80% of which appear only once. The sequencing input was blood. The receptors were sampled from a man aged 65 to 85 in good health.

CDR3 nucleotide sequence: TGTGCCAGCAGTTTACGAACAGGAATTAGGGCTTTCTTT. It codes for CASSLRTGIRAFF. The J gene is TRBJ1-1, the V gene TRBV27; TRBD1 might be the D (5 bases). Germline loops: CDR1 MNHEY, CDR2 SMNVEV (reference sequence). This CDR3 has 13 amino acids. V was clipped by 2 bases and J by 11 bases, with 15 bases between them.

The V and J genes are TRBV9 and TRBJ1-5; D remains unclear. CDR1 and CDR2 (germline): SGDLS, YYNGEE. There are 13 residues in the CDR3. V was pared by 2 bases and J by 9 bases, with 12 bases between. This CDR3 reads CASSVSPLGPQHF. Here the CDR3 DNA reads TGTGCCAGCAGCGTCTCACCCTTAGGGCCCCAGCATTTT.